These T cell receptor beta chains were read from a single sample in a study of T cell clusters in autoimmune cytopenias. Using the multiplex PCR reads, TCRdb records one entry per CDR3 protein without DNA. This sample's table has 2,000 to 2,500 distinct CDR3 sequences. Sequencing was done on a sample of peripheral blood. All receptors derive from a human donor with an autoimmune cytopenia or autoimmune hepatitis (not recorded which). CDR3s include the opening cysteine and the closing phenylalanine or tryptophan. Clone size is not always given. Where it is, it says once, few, many or a class for expanded clones.

TRBJ2-5 | TRBV7-9 | NA | CATPQLILAGGQETQYF
TRBJ2-3 | TRBV12-3/TRBV12-4 | medium-sized | CASSTSPRGTDTQYF
TRBJ2-7 | TRBV10-3 | NA | CAISVIGGGYEQYF
TRBJ2-1 | TRBV6-5 | NA | CASSFGIRQGWNEQFF
TRBJ2-1 | TRBV29-1 | medium-sized | CSVEGYPGSSYNEQFF
TRBJ2-5 | TRBV18 | medium-sized | CASSPSIVQETQYF
TRBJ2-5 | TRBV5-1 | NA | CASSLVGGQETQYF
TRBJ2-7 | TRBV6-5 | NA | CASSDSHEQYF
TRBJ2-2 | TRBV20-1 | medium-sized | CSARKGGRNTGELFF
TRBJ2-1 | TRBV6-5 | NA | CASTAGEPEYNEQFF
TRBJ2-3 | TRBV18 | medium-sized | CASSPPTTRDTQYF
TRBJ2-2 | TRBV5-4 | medium-sized | CASSLGGPGELFF
TRBJ2-3 | TRBV5-4 | medium-sized | CASSLPGQGTDTQYF
TRBJ2-5 | TRBV5-6 | medium-sized | CASIGGRARLETQYF
TRBJ2-1 | TRBV27 | NA | CASSSTSAGEQFF
TRBJ1-6 | TRBV7-2 | NA | CASRQIRQDRFTLHF
TRBJ1-2 | TRBV5-6 | medium-sized | CASSPMGIKLNYGYTF
TRBJ1-5 | TRBV27 | NA | CASSKGQGSNQPQHF
TRBJ2-7 | TRBV28 | NA | CASRTTSYEQYF
TRBJ1-3 | TRBV12-3/TRBV12-4 | medium-sized | CASSQGYGNTIYF
TRBJ2-5 | TRBV6-5 | NA | CASSLVVRGGQETQYF
TRBJ1-6 | TRBV21-1 | NA | CASATGRGDNSPLHF
TRBJ1-1 | TRBV27 | medium-sized | CASSSPQVGRAFF
TRBJ1-1 | TRBV5-4 | NA | CASSLRRDATEAFF
TRBJ2-3 | TRBV5-1 | NA | CASSKQGQGVADTQYF
TRBJ2-1 | TRBV20-1 | medium-sized | CTMVASGGPSYNEQFF
TRBJ2-3 | TRBV20-1 | NA | CSALSGRGRTDTQYF
TRBJ2-1 | TRBV20-1 | NA | CSARSPTSGKYNEQFF
TRBJ2-5 | TRBV6-5 | medium-sized | CASSLGLAGHKKETQYF
TRBJ2-1 | TRBV19 | medium-sized | CASSIVLAVPYNEQFF
TRBJ2-7 | TRBV28 | NA | CASSLNSYEQYF